What follows describes a single T cell receptor beta chain. The antigen it binds to is not known. No base quality values were provided; no much bigger clone lies one nucleotide off. This sample is drawn from a study of beta chain features in type 1 diabetes (dated by TCRdb to the late 2010s). Study-level background: Mean age, gender distribution, total cell number and subset yield were not different between patients and healthy donors. A total of roughly 100 million sorted cells were examined across all samples, and the number of cells per subset was strongly correlated with RNA yield. The study compared the TCRB repertoires of sorted circulating CD4+ T cell subsets in recently diagnosed type 1 diabetes patients with those in matched healthy donors. Regulatory and stem cell-like memory subsets were isolated from only 8 patients and 8 healthy donors, whereas naive and central memory subsets came from all 30 or so donors.

Broad study findings and their caveats: In all four CD4+ subsets, TCRB CDR3 length was moderately but significantly shorter in type 1 diabetes patients. Because cDNA was sequenced instead of genomic DNA, activated cells with high expression could be over-represented, although the groups did not differ in activation or CD3 levels. At VDJ recombination sites, type 1 diabetes patients had fewer insertions and more deleted nucleotides, which implies abnormalities in thymic rearrangement. Shorter templates might be favored by PCR, yet because patient and control samples were amplified and corrected together, any such skew would affect both groups equally. The naive, central memory and regulatory TCRB repertoires appeared to resemble one another more closely among patients than among healthy donors. HLA sub-analyses involved small numbers of individuals, so any influence of HLA type on TCRB rearrangement remained unresolved.

The entire isolated RNA was reverse transcribed using the High Capacity cDNA Reverse Transcription Kit, and thus expressed TCRB transcripts were sequenced. Deep immunoSEQ sequencing was applied to naive, central memory and regulatory T cell samples, giving an average of about 3.57 million total reads per sample. After sorted cells were lysed in RLT buffer, RNA was extracted with DNase-treated RNeasy Micro or Mini kits, with the choice depending on cell number. Each cell subset was processed separately to prevent cross-contamination, with patient and healthy donor samples processed together. Using the immunoSEQ multiplex PCR, TCRB sequences were amplified from cDNA into 87-bp fragments spanning the CDR3 region. The amplicons were sequenced using the Illumina HiSeq platform. Regarding the original processing steps: Synthetic template baselines were used to correct PCR bias computationally, reads within Hamming distance 2 were collapsed, and singletons that could not be merged were discarded. Reads were aligned against IMGT so that V, D and J genes, CDR3 length and insertions or deletions at six rearrangement sites could be assigned. Within each subset, clonotype counts were normalized to the number of sorted cells before true diversity and Gini coefficients were calculated with the tcR R package. The overlap coefficient, calculated on TCRB nucleotide sequences, was used to quantify repertoire sharing. In TCRdb, the immuneACCESS table is reduced to in-frame sequences with V and J assigned. These tables do not hold every clone; where another copy was compared, an unresolved V gene accounts for under half, and the others remain unexplained. V, J and clone size reflect that table, while D and trimming were determined from the DNA. This sample has roughly 24,000 clones in its table, and 55% to 75% of those were observed once. 4.2% of the sample belongs to the ten largest clones.

Each donor gave one peripheral blood draw, about 110 mL on average, collected into heparinised tubes. A BD FACSAria II and a panel including CD45RO, CCR7, CD25, CD127, CD95 and CD27 were used to sort naive, central memory, regulatory and stem cell-like memory CD4+ T cells. A purity above 98% was achieved for all sorted populations. PBMCs were isolated right away by Lymphoprep density gradient centrifugation and were stained directly, without culture. To minimize batch effects, samples were stained and sorted in pairs, one healthy donor with one patient per experiment. This TCR came from a man aged 18 to 35 with type 1 diabetes. The sequenced sample consisted of Tregs from blood. What the cell subset or site label conveys for this sample: regulatory CD4+ T cells.

The CDR3 protein: CASSFDRAPQPQHF. The DNA sequence reads TGTGCCAGCTCTTTTGACAGGGCCCCTCAGCCCCAGCATTTT. The chain uses TRBV18 and TRBJ1-5; TRBD1 fits 7 bases in the junction. Inclusive of the bounding cysteine and phenylalanine, the CDR3 is 14 residues long. The only DNA kept is the CDR3, 42 bases in frame from the first base. The V end gives up 6 bases and the J end 6 bases, leaving 8 bases in the junction not matched to a gene. The CDR1 and CDR2 encoded by the germline V gene are KGHSH and LQKENI.